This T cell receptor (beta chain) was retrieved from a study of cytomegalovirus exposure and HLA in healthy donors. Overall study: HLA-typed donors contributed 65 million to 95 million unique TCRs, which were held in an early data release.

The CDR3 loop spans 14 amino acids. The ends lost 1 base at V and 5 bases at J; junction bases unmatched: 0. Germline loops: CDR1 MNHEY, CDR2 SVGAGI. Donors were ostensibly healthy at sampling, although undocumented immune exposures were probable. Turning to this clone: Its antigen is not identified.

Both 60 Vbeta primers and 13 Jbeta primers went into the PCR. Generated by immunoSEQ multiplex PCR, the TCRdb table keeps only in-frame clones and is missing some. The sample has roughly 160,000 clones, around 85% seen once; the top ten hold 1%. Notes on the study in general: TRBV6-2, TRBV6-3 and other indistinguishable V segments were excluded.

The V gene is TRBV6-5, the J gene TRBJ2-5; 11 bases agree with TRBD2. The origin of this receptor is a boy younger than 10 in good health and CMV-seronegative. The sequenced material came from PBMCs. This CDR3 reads CASSYWTSGETQYF. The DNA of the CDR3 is TGTGCCAGCAGTTACTGGACTAGCGGGGAGACCCAGTACTTC.